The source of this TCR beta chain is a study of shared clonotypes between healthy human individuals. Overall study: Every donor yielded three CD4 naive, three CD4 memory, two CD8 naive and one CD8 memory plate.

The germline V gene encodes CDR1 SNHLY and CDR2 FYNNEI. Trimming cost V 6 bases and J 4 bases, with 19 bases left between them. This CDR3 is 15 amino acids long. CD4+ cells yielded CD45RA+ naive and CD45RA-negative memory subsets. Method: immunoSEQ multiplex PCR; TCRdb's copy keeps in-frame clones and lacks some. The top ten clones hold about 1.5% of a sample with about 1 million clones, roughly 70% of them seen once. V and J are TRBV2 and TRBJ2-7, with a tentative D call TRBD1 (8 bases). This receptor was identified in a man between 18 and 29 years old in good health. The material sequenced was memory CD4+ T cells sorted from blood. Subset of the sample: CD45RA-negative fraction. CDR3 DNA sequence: TGTGCCAGCAGACAGGGGGGGGCTAATGGGTACGAGCAGTACTTC. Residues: CASRQGGANGYEQYF.